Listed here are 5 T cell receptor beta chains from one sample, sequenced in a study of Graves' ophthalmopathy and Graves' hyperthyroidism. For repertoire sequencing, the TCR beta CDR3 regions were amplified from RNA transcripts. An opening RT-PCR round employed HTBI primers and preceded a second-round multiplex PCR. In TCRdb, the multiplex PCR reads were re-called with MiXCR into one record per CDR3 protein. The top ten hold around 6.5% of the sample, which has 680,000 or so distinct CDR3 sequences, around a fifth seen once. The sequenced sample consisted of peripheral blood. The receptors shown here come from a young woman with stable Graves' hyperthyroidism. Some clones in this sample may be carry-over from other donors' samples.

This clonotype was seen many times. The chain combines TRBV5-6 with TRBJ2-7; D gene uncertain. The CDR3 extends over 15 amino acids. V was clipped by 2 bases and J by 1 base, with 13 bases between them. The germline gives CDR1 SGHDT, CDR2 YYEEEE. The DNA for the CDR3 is TGTGCCAGCAGCTTATGGTCTGCGTCTTCCTACGAGCAGTACTTC. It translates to CASSLWSASSYEQYF.

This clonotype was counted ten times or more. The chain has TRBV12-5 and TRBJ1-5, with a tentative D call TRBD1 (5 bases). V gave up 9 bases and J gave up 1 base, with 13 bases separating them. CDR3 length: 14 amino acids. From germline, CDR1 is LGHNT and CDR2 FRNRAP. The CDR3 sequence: CASAAPGSNQPQHF. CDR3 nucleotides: TGTGCTAGCGCCGCTCCAGGGAGCAATCAGCCCCAGCATTTT.

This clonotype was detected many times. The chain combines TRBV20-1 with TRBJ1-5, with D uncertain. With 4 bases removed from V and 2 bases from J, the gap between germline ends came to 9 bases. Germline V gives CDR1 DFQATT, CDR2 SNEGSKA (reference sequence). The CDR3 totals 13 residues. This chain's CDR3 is CSAKVVGNQPQHF. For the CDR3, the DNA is TGCAGTGCTAAGGTGGTTGGCAATCAGCCCCAGCATTTT.

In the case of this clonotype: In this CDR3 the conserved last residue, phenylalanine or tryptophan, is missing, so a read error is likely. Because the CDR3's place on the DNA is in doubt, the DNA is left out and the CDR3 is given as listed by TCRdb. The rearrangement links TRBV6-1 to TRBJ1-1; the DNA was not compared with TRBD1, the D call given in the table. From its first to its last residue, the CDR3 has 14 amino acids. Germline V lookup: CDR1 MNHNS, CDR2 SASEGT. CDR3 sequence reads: CASRNRVRRTEACL.

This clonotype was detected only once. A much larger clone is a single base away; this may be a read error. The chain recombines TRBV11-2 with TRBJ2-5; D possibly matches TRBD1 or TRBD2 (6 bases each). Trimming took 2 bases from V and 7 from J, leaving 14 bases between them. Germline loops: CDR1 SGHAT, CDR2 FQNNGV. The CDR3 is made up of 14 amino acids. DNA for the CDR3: TGTGCCAGCAGCTTATATCGGTCGGGGGCGACCCAGTACTTC. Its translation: CASSLYRSGATQYF. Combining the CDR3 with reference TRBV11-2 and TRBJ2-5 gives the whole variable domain EAGVAQSPRYKIIEKRQSVAFWCNPISGHATLYWYQQILGQGPKLLIQFQNNGVVDDSQLPKDRFSAERLKGVDSTLKIQPAKLEDSAVYLCASSLYRSGATQYFGPGTRLLVL.